This TCR beta chain appears in the sequencing data of a study of blood T cell repertoires in COVID-19 (dated by TCRdb to about 2020). Background on the whole study: Collaborator samples came from the United States, Italy and Spain and covered acute and convalescent phases of COVID-19. The material from the prospective study consisted of cDNA or gDNA derived from T cells, B-cell-depleted T cells, or PBMCs. Where available, HLA class I and class II types were taken from metadata supplied by the sample provider and were not determined by assay-based typing. A freely available public database, intended as a resource for researchers studying the immune response to SARS-CoV-2, is where the repertoires were released. The sample metadata nearly always contained a de-identified subject ID, COVID-19 status, age in years and sex. Samples were obtained from the ongoing ImmuneRACE study (first 160 participants) and from 1,254 subjects provided by 6 global collaborators. The dataset comprised deeply sampled blood TCRbeta repertoires from subjects exposed to, actively infected with, or recovered from COVID-19.

Samples from volunteer blood donors who had recovered from COVID-19 were contributed by a second Seattle source. Each collaborating institution followed its own protocols to collect whole blood in K2EDTA tubes. For TCRbeta analysis, collaborators shipped samples as frozen whole blood, isolated PBMCs, or DNA extracted from either of those sample types. TCRbeta CDR3 regions were amplified from genomic DNA using the immunoSEQ Assay, a bias-controlled multiplex PCR. The published analysis was carried out like this. Nucleated cell counts per sample were estimated from amplification of reference gene primers within the assay. To quantify the absolute abundance of each unique TCRbeta CDR3 rearrangement, sequence reads were collapsed and filtered. For each sample, productive Simpson clonality was calculated as the square root of Simpson's diversity index over productive rearrangements. TCRdb mirrors the immuneACCESS table, restricted to in-frame sequences. Some clones are absent from its copies; in checked studies, under half trace to an unresolved V gene, and the reason for the others is unknown. The V and J calls and clone size come from that table; D and trimming were worked out from the DNA. This sample has 250,000 to 300,000 clones in its table, and approximately 82% of those were observed once. 4.6% of the sample rests with the top ten.

Comment on this clone: Its target antigen remains unknown. No base-level quality is on record; no much larger clone is a single base apart.

Study-wide findings and limitations: The amount of clinical and demographic metadata varied by source and participant and was provided uncurated.

Specimen: peripheral blood. This clonotype was sampled from a man in his sixties who had recovered from COVID-19.

The CDR3 region: CSADSLVGYTF. The base sequence is TGCAGTGCTGACAGCCTTGTTGGCTACACCTTC. The V and J segments used are TRBV20-1 and TRBJ1-2; a tentative D match to TRBD1 spans 5 bases. V drops 5 bases and J drops 7 bases, leaving 11 bases in between. The CDR3 starts with the cysteine, ends with the phenylalanine, and has 11 residues. Of all the DNA, just the CDR3 is kept, 33 bases in frame from base 1. CDR1 and CDR2 are drawn from the germline V gene (reference sequence): DFQATT, SNEGSKA.